The present TCR beta chain was sequenced within a study of T cell responses to AZD1222 COVID-19 vaccine. Across the whole study: Analyses pooled second doses at about 4 or about 12 weeks. Overall study findings and caveats: Repertoire sampling was restricted to post-peak T cell response timepoints. Among spike-specific TCRs, nearly half reportedly target unmutated variant regions. Spike-specific TCR breadth rose after two AZD1222 doses, and depth rose as well.

CDR3 length equals 16 residues. Germline V lookup: CDR1 SGHTA, CDR2 FQGNSA. V gave up 5 bases and J gave up 4 bases, with 18 bases separating them. As to this clone: No antigen is known for it.

TCRdb's copy holds only in-frame clones and misses some; the assay was immunoSEQ multiplex PCR. Of some 130,000 clones listed, 85% to 90% are singletons. The chain has TRBV7-2 and TRBJ1-3; D is unresolved. Here the sequenced sample was peripheral blood, taken on day 0 of AZD1222 vaccination. The receptor was derived from an adult in good health. This chain's CDR3 is CASSQNPGVSGNTIYF. In DNA, the CDR3 is TGTGCCAGCAGCCAGAACCCAGGAGTTTCGGGAAACACCATATATTTT.